This note documents a single T cell receptor (beta chain) sequence. Its antigen is not identified. The entry originates in a study of response to subunit inactivated influenza vaccine. Study-wide results and caveats: T cells newly recruited by each seasonal influenza vaccination are few, the authors suggested.

With 6 bases removed from V and 6 bases from J, the gap between germline ends came to 12 bases. Germline assignment: CDR1 SQVTM and CDR2 ANQGSEA. The CDR3 sequence is 11 residues long. TCRdb re-called the RT-PCR reads through MiXCR, storing one row per CDR3 protein. The profile shows around 490,000 distinct CDR3 sequences, less than 10% of them singletons. The sequencing here drew on PBMCs from blood, taken less than 30 months after vaccination. The V gene is TRBV29-1, the J gene TRBJ2-7; D is possibly TRBD1 (6 bases). The clonotype comes from a man aged 50-75 years who received an inactivated influenza vaccine. CDR3 sequence reads: CSVQGRGEQYF. The CDR3 nucleotides are TGCAGCGTCCAGGGCAGGGGCGAGCAGTACTTC.